This T cell receptor beta chain appears in the sequencing data of a study of early T cells in non-severe SARS-CoV-2 infection. As for the study in general: The study sequenced bulk RNA from unsorted whole blood, with chains unpaired.

With 3 bases removed from V and 4 bases from J, the gap between germline ends came to 9 bases. This CDR3 has 13 residues. The germline V gene has CDR1 SEHNR and CDR2 FQNEAQ (reference sequence). Whole-study findings and limits: Comparison of clonotypes with VDJdb favored anti-spike CD8 responses while missing private and CD4 specificities.

Each single cDNA molecule received a unique molecular identifier. TCRdb used MiXCR to reprocess the 5' RACE reads, holding one entry per CDR3 protein. The sample comprises 70,000 to 75,000 distinct CDR3 sequences, about 12% of which are singletons, and more than 4.5% rests with the top ten. This clonotype was observed a handful of times. Its antigen is unknown. The TCR was taken from an adult who was a healthcare worker with PCR-confirmed SARS-CoV-2 infection or an uninfected control (not recorded which). The specimen sequenced was whole blood. The rearrangement uses TRBV7-9 and TRBJ2-5; D perhaps matches TRBD1 (5 bases). The CDR3: CASSFSGPETQYF. The CDR3 DNA is TGTGCCAGCAGCTTCTCAGGGCCAGAGACCCAGTACTTC.